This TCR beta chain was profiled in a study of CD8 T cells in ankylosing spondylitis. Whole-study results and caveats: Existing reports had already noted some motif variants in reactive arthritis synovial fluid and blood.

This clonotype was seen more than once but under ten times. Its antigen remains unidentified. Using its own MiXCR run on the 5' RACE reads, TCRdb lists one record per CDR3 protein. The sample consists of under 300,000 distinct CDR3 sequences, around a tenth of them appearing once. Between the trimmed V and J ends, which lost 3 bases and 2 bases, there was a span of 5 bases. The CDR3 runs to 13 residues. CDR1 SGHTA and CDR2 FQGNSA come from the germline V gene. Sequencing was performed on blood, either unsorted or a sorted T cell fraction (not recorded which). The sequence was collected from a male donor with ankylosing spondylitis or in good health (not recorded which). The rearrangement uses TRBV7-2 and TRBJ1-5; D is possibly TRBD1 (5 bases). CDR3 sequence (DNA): TGTGCCAGCAGCTTCAGGGGCAATCAGCCCCAGCATTTT. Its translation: CASSFRGNQPQHF.